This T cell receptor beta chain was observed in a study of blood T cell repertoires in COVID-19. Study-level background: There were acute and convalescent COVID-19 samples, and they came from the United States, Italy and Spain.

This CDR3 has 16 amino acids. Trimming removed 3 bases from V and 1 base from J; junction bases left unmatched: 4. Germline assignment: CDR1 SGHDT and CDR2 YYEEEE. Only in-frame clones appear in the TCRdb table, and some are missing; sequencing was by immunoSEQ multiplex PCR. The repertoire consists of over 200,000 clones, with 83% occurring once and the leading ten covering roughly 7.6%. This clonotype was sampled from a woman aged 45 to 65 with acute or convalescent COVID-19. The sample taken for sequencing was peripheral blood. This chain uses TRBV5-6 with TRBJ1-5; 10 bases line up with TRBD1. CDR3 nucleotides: TGTGCCAGCAGCTCCGGGACAGGGGTGAGCAATCAGCCCCAGCATTTT. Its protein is CASSSGTGVSNQPQHF.